A selection of T cell receptor beta chains follows, all from one sample in a study of cytomegalovirus exposure and HLA in healthy donors. Only in-frame clones appear in the TCRdb table, and some are missing; sequencing was by immunoSEQ multiplex PCR. This table holds 160,000 or so clones, around 84% found once. Sequencing was performed on PBMCs. The receptors were sampled from a young woman in good health and CMV-seronegative. Both conserved end residues are part of each CDR3. The order of the fields is V gene, clone size, D gene, J gene, CDR3 DNA, CDR3 protein. D genes are given only for firm matches. Clone sizes are given selectively: once, few, many, or a class where the clone is expanded.

V gene: TRBV4-3; clone size: .; D gene: .; J gene: TRBJ1-2; CDR3 DNA: TGCGCCAGCAGCCAAGATCCACTAGAACTACAGTGGGCCCCATCTAGCTATGGCTACACCTTC; CDR3 protein: CASSQDPLELQWAPSSYGYTF
V gene: TRBV11-2; clone size: once; D gene: TRBD1; J gene: TRBJ2-1; CDR3 DNA: TGTGCCAGCAGCTTGAGACAGGGGGACAATGAGCAGTTCTTC; CDR3 protein: CASSLRQGDNEQFF
V gene: TRBV10-1; clone size: .; D gene: TRBD1; J gene: TRBJ2-2; CDR3 DNA: TGCGCCAGCAGTCCCCATGCGGACAGGGTTGCCGGGGAGCTGTTTTTT; CDR3 protein: CASSPHADRVAGELFF
V gene: TRBV7-9; clone size: .; D gene: .; J gene: TRBJ1-2; CDR3 DNA: TGTGCCAGCAGCTTCCCCGGAGTATGGGCCTTC; CDR3 protein: CASSFPGVWAF
V gene: TRBV6-5; clone size: .; D gene: .; J gene: TRBJ1-1; CDR3 DNA: TGTGCCAGCAGTTCACAGAACACTGAAGCTTTCTTT; CDR3 protein: CASSSQNTEAFF
V gene: TRBV27; clone size: once; D gene: TRBD1; J gene: TRBJ2-7; CDR3 DNA: TGTGCCAGCAGCCCCATCGGACAGGGTTCTAGCGAGCAGTACTTC; CDR3 protein: CASSPIGQGSSEQYF
V gene: TRBV7-2; clone size: .; D gene: .; J gene: TRBJ2-5; CDR3 DNA: TGTGCCAGCAGCTCCCCAGGGGCCGGGGAGGAGACCCAGTACTTC; CDR3 protein: CASSSPGAGEETQYF
V gene: TRBV5-1; clone size: .; D gene: TRBD1; J gene: TRBJ1-3; CDR3 DNA: TGCGCCAGCAGCCCCAAAGGGGGCGAAGGAAACACCATATATTTT; CDR3 protein: CASSPKGGEGNTIYF
V gene: TRBV9; clone size: once; D gene: .; J gene: TRBJ2-1; CDR3 DNA: TGTGCCAGCAGCCCAAAACAGGGACCCCCTTACATCAATGAGCAGTTCTTC; CDR3 protein: CASSPKQGPPYINEQFF
V gene: TRBV4-1; clone size: .; D gene: .; J gene: TRBJ1-5; CDR3 DNA: TGCGCCAGCAGCGTAACAGGGAATCAGCCCCAGCATTTT; CDR3 protein: CASSVTGNQPQHF
V gene: TRBV29-1; clone size: .; D gene: TRBD2; J gene: TRBJ2-5; CDR3 DNA: TGCAGCGTTGATTCTAGCGGGGATGCAGAGACCCAGTACTTC; CDR3 protein: CSVDSSGDAETQYF
V gene: TRBV18; clone size: few; D gene: TRBD1; J gene: TRBJ2-5; CDR3 DNA: TGTGCCAGCTCACCGGGACAGCAAGAGACCCAGTACTTC; CDR3 protein: CASSPGQQETQYF
V gene: TRBV7-9; clone size: .; D gene: TRBD1; J gene: TRBJ1-4; CDR3 DNA: TGTGCCAGCAGCGCCAGGGGGTCACTATGGGAAAAACTGTTTTTT; CDR3 protein: CASSARGSLWEKLFF
V gene: TRBV28; clone size: .; D gene: .; J gene: TRBJ2-1; CDR3 DNA: TGTGCCAGCAGTCTCAGGCCTGTTCCCGAGCAGTTCTTC; CDR3 protein: CASSLRPVPEQFF
V gene: TRBV28; clone size: once; D gene: .; J gene: TRBJ1-3; CDR3 DNA: TGTGCCAGCAGTAGGCGTTCGGGGGCTGGAAACACCATATATTTT; CDR3 protein: CASSRRSGAGNTIYF
V gene: TRBV6-1; clone size: few; D gene: .; J gene: TRBJ1-3; CDR3 DNA: TGTGCCAGCAGCGAGGTTTCTGGAAACACCATATATTTT; CDR3 protein: CASSEVSGNTIYF
V gene: TRBV29-1; clone size: few; D gene: .; J gene: TRBJ2-7; CDR3 DNA: TGCAGCGTTGAAAGGGGAGGCGTTTCCTACGAGCAGTACTTC; CDR3 protein: CSVERGGVSYEQYF
V gene: TRBV27; clone size: .; D gene: .; J gene: TRBJ2-6; CDR3 DNA: TGTGCCAGCAGTTTTTCACTAGCTGGGGCCAACGTCCTGACTTTC; CDR3 protein: CASSFSLAGANVLTF
V gene: TRBV9; clone size: .; D gene: .; J gene: TRBJ2-5; CDR3 DNA: TGTGCCAGCAGCGTAAATCCTGGGCTATCGGAGACCCAGTACTTC; CDR3 protein: CASSVNPGLSETQYF
V gene: TRBV6-5; clone size: few; D gene: .; J gene: TRBJ2-7; CDR3 DNA: TGTGCCAGCAGTTACGACGGGGGAGCAGGCTCCTACGAGCAGTACTTC; CDR3 protein: CASSYDGGAGSYEQYF
V gene: TRBV28; clone size: .; D gene: .; J gene: TRBJ1-3; CDR3 DNA: TGTGCCAGCAGTTTATTAGCGAACGGAAACACCATATATTTT; CDR3 protein: CASSLLANGNTIYF
V gene: TRBV28; clone size: .; D gene: .; J gene: TRBJ2-1; CDR3 DNA: TGTGCCAGCAGTTCCATAGCCGGTGAGCAGTTCTTC; CDR3 protein: CASSSIAGEQFF
V gene: TRBV27; clone size: .; D gene: .; J gene: TRBJ1-5; CDR3 DNA: TGTGCCAGCAGTTTAATACCAGGGGTCAATCAGCCCCAGCATTTT; CDR3 protein: CASSLIPGVNQPQHF
V gene: TRBV7-8; clone size: .; D gene: .; J gene: TRBJ2-5; CDR3 DNA: TGTGCCAGCAGCTTACTCTCCAGACAAGAGACCCAGTACTTC; CDR3 protein: CASSLLSRQETQYF
V gene: TRBV28; clone size: .; D gene: TRBD2; J gene: TRBJ2-2; CDR3 DNA: TGTGCCAGCACCTCAACGGGGGGACCTAGGGGCACCGGGGAGCTGTTTTTT; CDR3 protein: CASTSTGGPRGTGELFF
V gene: TRBV5-1; clone size: .; D gene: .; J gene: TRBJ2-3; CDR3 DNA: TGCGCCAGCCGCTTTTTGCCTCTAAGTGCAGATACGCAGTATTTT; CDR3 protein: CASRFLPLSADTQYF
V gene: TRBV11-2; clone size: .; D gene: .; J gene: TRBJ2-7; CDR3 DNA: TGTGCCAGCAGCTTAGGGGGGGCGGGGGAGGGTTACGAGCAGTACTTC; CDR3 protein: CASSLGGAGEGYEQYF
V gene: TRBV2; clone size: .; D gene: TRBD2; J gene: TRBJ2-4; CDR3 DNA: TGTGCCAGCAGTGAGGGCCCCATAGCGGGAGCCAAAAACATTCAGTACTTC; CDR3 protein: CASSEGPIAGAKNIQYF
V gene: TRBV4-2; clone size: .; D gene: TRBD1; J gene: TRBJ2-7; CDR3 DNA: TGTGCCAGCAGCCAAGCGACTCCGGGACAGGGACAATACGAGCAGTACTTC; CDR3 protein: CASSQATPGQGQYEQYF
V gene: TRBV10-1; clone size: .; D gene: .; J gene: TRBJ2-7; CDR3 DNA: TGCGCCAGCAGCCTGACGGGGACCTACGAGCAGTACTTC; CDR3 protein: CASSLTGTYEQYF
V gene: TRBV7-2; clone size: .; D gene: .; J gene: TRBJ2-1; CDR3 DNA: TGTGCCAGCAGCCAAACGCAGGGGCATTACAATGAGCAGTTCTTC; CDR3 protein: CASSQTQGHYNEQFF
V gene: TRBV5-6; clone size: .; D gene: TRBD1; J gene: TRBJ2-1; CDR3 DNA: TGTGCCAGCCTCCACCCGGCAGGGGGATCGGATGAGCAGTTCTTC; CDR3 protein: CASLHPAGGSDEQFF
V gene: TRBV6-5; clone size: .; D gene: TRBD1; J gene: TRBJ2-5; CDR3 DNA: TGTGCCAGCAAATATAACAGGGGGGAAGAGACCCAGTACTTC; CDR3 protein: CASKYNRGEETQYF
V gene: TRBV28; clone size: .; D gene: .; J gene: TRBJ2-7; CDR3 DNA: TGTGCCAGCAGTTTACCCCAGTCTTCCTACGAGCAGTACTTC; CDR3 protein: CASSLPQSSYEQYF
V gene: TRBV6-5; clone size: few; D gene: .; J gene: TRBJ2-5; CDR3 DNA: TGTGCCAGCAGTTACTTAAACCTCCGGGAGACCCAGTACTTC; CDR3 protein: CASSYLNLRETQYF
V gene: TRBV7-9; clone size: .; D gene: .; J gene: TRBJ1-6; CDR3 DNA: TGTGCCTCTACGGGGGGGGTGGGCTCACCCCTCCACTTT; CDR3 protein: CASTGGVGSPLHF
V gene: TRBV25-1; clone size: .; D gene: .; J gene: TRBJ2-3; CDR3 DNA: TGTGCCAGCAGTGAATATAGATTAGCGGACTACACAGATACGCAGTATTTT; CDR3 protein: CASSEYRLADYTDTQYF
V gene: TRBV27; clone size: few; D gene: .; J gene: TRBJ1-5; CDR3 DNA: TGTGCCAGCAGGAGACACTTGGATAGCAATCAGCCCCAGCATTTT; CDR3 protein: CASRRHLDSNQPQHF
V gene: TRBV5-4; clone size: .; D gene: TRBD2; J gene: TRBJ2-1; CDR3 DNA: TGTGCCAGCGCGGGGGGGCCTTATGAGCAGTTCTTC; CDR3 protein: CASAGGPYEQFF
V gene: TRBV7-6; clone size: .; D gene: TRBD1; J gene: TRBJ1-2; CDR3 DNA: TGTGCCAGCAGCCCAGGACAGGGTTGGGGCTACACCTTC; CDR3 protein: CASSPGQGWGYTF
V gene: TRBV25-1; clone size: .; D gene: .; J gene: TRBJ2-1; CDR3 DNA: TGTGCCAGCAGTGAATCCCAGGGCGGCTCCTACAATGAGCAGTTCTTC; CDR3 protein: CASSESQGGSYNEQFF
V gene: TRBV27; clone size: .; D gene: .; J gene: TRBJ2-7; CDR3 DNA: TGTGCCAGCAGTTTATTAAAGGGGGTTACCTCCTACGAGCAGTACTTC; CDR3 protein: CASSLLKGVTSYEQYF
V gene: TRBV7-8; clone size: once; D gene: TRBD1; J gene: TRBJ2-3; CDR3 DNA: TGTGCCAGCAGCTTAGCGCGCACAGGGGGGCGCACAGATACGCAGTATTTT; CDR3 protein: CASSLARTGGRTDTQYF
V gene: TRBV27; clone size: .; D gene: TRBD1; J gene: TRBJ1-5; CDR3 DNA: TGTGCCAGCAGTCCCAGACAGGGTGGCAATCAGCCCCAGCATTTT; CDR3 protein: CASSPRQGGNQPQHF
V gene: TRBV5-4; clone size: once; D gene: .; J gene: TRBJ2-2; CDR3 DNA: TGTGCCAGCAGCTTATTCAGGGCGAACACCGGGGAGCTGTTTTTT; CDR3 protein: CASSLFRANTGELFF
V gene: TRBV19; clone size: once; D gene: .; J gene: TRBJ2-3; CDR3 DNA: TGTGCCAGTAATACTCGCGGGGCAGATACGCAGTATTTT; CDR3 protein: CASNTRGADTQYF
V gene: TRBV19; clone size: .; D gene: .; J gene: TRBJ1-2; CDR3 DNA: TGTGCCAGTACCGGGGGGGTTGGCGGCTACACCTTC; CDR3 protein: CASTGGVGGYTF
V gene: TRBV12-5; clone size: .; D gene: TRBD2; J gene: TRBJ2-1; CDR3 DNA: TGTGCTAGTGGTTTGCCTACCCCGGGACTAGCGGGCTTCGTTAATGAGCAGTTCTTC; CDR3 protein: CASGLPTPGLAGFVNEQFF
V gene: TRBV6-6; clone size: .; D gene: TRBD1; J gene: TRBJ1-1; CDR3 DNA: TGTGCCAGCAGTTTTTTAACAGGGGGCACTGAAGCTTTCTTT; CDR3 protein: CASSFLTGGTEAFF
V gene: TRBV5-1; clone size: .; D gene: TRBD2; J gene: TRBJ2-7; CDR3 DNA: TGCGCCAGCAGCTGGGGCCCTGTCCAAGCGGGGTCCTCCTACGAGCAGTACTTC; CDR3 protein: CASSWGPVQAGSSYEQYF
V gene: TRBV15; clone size: once; D gene: .; J gene: TRBJ1-3; CDR3 DNA: TGTGCCACCAGCAGTAGTCTATTAAGCTCTGGAAACACCATATATTTT; CDR3 protein: CATSSSLLSSGNTIYF
V gene: TRBV15; clone size: few; D gene: .; J gene: TRBJ2-5; CDR3 DNA: TGTGCCACCAGCAGAGGGGGGGGGCTCGAGACCCAGTACTTC; CDR3 protein: CATSRGGGLETQYF
V gene: TRBV6-6; clone size: .; D gene: TRBD1; J gene: TRBJ2-7; CDR3 DNA: TGTGCCAGCAGCTACTCCGCCGGGACAGGCGAGCAGTACTTC; CDR3 protein: CASSYSAGTGEQYF
V gene: TRBV7-3; clone size: .; D gene: TRBD2; J gene: TRBJ2-7; CDR3 DNA: TGTGCCAGCAGCCCCCTAGCGGCAAGCTCCTACGAGCAGTACTTC; CDR3 protein: CASSPLAASSYEQYF